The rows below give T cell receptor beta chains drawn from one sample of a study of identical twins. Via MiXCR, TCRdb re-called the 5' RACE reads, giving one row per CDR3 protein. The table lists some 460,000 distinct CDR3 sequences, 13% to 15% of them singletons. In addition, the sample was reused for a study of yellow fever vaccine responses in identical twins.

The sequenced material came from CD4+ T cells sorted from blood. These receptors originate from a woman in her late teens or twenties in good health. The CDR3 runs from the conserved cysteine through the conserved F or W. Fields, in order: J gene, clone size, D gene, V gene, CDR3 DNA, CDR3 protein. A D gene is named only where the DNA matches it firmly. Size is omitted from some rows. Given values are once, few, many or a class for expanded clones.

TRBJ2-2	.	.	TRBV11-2	TGTGCCAGCAGAATACCGGGACGGTCGCCTTCCGGGGAGCTGTTTTTT	CASRIPGRSPSGELFF
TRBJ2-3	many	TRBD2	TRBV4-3	TGCGCCAGCAGCCAAGAGACCCCCGGGACTAGACCAGATACGCAGTATTTT	CASSQETPGTRPDTQYF
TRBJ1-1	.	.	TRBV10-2	TGCGCCAGCAGTGAGACCAGAGTGAACACTGAAGCTTTCTTT	CASSETRVNTEAFF
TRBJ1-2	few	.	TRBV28	TGTGCCAGCAGCACCTCAGGGGTGCAGGGCTACACCTTC	CASSTSGVQGYTF
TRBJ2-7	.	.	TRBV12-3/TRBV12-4	TGTGCCAGCACCGAGGACAGAACCTACGAGCAGTACTTC	CASTEDRTYEQYF
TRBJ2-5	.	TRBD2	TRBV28	TGTGCCAGCAAGTCCGCCAAGCGGGAGATAGAGACCCAGTACTTC	CASKSAKREIETQYF
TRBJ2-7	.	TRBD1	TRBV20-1	TGCAGTGCGGCGACGACAGGGGGCGCTTACGAGCAGTACTTC	CSAATTGGAYEQYF
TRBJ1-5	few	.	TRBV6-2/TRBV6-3	TGTGCCACTCGTTGGGCTGGTCATCAGCCCCAGCATTTT	CATRWAGHQPQHF
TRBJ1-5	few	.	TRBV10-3	TGTGCCATCAGTGAGTCGAGTAGGGGGAATCAGCCCCAGCATTTT	CAISESSRGNQPQHF
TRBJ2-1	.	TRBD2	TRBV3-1	TGTGCCAGCAGCCAAGAGCCTACTAGCGGGACCTACAATGAGCAGTTCTTC	CASSQEPTSGTYNEQFF
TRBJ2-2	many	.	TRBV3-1	TGTGCCAGCAGCCAGAGAGCACCGGGGAACACCGGGGAGCTGTTTTTT	CASSQRAPGNTGELFF
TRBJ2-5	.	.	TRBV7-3	TGTGCCAGCAGCGCAAGCAACCAAGAGACCCAGTACTTC	CASSASNQETQYF
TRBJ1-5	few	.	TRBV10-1	TGCGCCAGCAGTGATACGGTGCAGCCCCAGCATTTT	CASSDTVQPQHF
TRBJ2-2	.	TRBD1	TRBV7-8	TGTGCCAGCAGGCCGGGACAGGGTCCCGGGGAGCTGTTTTTT	CASRPGQGPGELFF
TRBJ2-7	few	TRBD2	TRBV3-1	TGTGCCAGCAGCCTTAGCGGGGGGGCCGAATCCTACGAGCAGTACTTC	CASSLSGGAESYEQYF
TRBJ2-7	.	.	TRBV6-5	TGTGCCAGCAGTTATACTGGGAACTCCTACGAGCAGTACTTC	CASSYTGNSYEQYF